This passage covers 30 T cell receptor beta chains from one sample sequenced in a study of CD8 T cells in ankylosing spondylitis. Each CDR3 protein is one row after TCRdb ran MiXCR on the 5' RACE reads. The sample has 200,000 to 300,000 distinct CDR3 sequences; more than 20% are singletons. The sample was blood, either unsorted or a sorted T cell fraction (not recorded which). The receptors were gathered from a male donor with ankylosing spondylitis or in good health (not recorded which).

The V gene is TRBV20-1, the J gene TRBJ2-1; 8 nucleotides match TRBD2. The CDR3 extends over 14 amino acids. From germline, CDR1 is DFQATT and CDR2 SNEGSKA (reference sequence). V was pared by 6 bases and J by 7 bases, with 11 bases of the junction left unmatched. The CDR3 nucleotides are TGCAGTGCGTTATGGAGCGGGGGTGGGAATGAGCAGTTCTTC. It specifies CSALWSGGGNEQFF.

This clonotype was counted ten times or more. The rearrangement links TRBV28 to TRBJ2-7; TRBD2 might be the D (7 bases). The ends were cut back, 8 bases at V and 0 bases at J, with 14 bases in the middle. The CDR3 sequence is 14 residues long. CDR1 is MDHEN, CDR2 SYDVKM, per germline. CDR3 sequence reads: CASSRGGTSYEQYF. In DNA form, the CDR3 reads TGTGCCAGCTCCAGGGGAGGGACCTCCTACGAGCAGTACTTC.

This clonotype was recorded a few times. V usage is TRBV20-1 and J usage is TRBJ2-1; possibly TRBD1 for D (6 bases). Germline V gene lookup returns CDR1 DFQATT and CDR2 SNEGSKA (reference sequence). The CDR3 covers 14 residues. The V end was cut by 8 bases, the J end by 7 bases, with 21 bases between. The CDR3 sequence is CSPSTPTGLNEQFF. Written as DNA, the CDR3 is TGCAGTCCCTCAACTCCTACAGGGCTGAATGAGCAGTTCTTC.

This clonotype has ten or more counts. The rearrangement uses TRBV6-1 and TRBJ2-7; 7 nucleotides match TRBD1. The germline gives CDR1 MNHNS, CDR2 SASEGT. The CDR3 has 13 amino acids. V shed 6 bases, J shed 5 bases, and the junction held 7 bases outside the gene matches. This CDR3 reads CASSQRQGDEQYF. As DNA, the CDR3 is TGTGCCAGCAGCCAACGACAGGGTGACGAGCAGTACTTC.

In its sample, this clonotype was seen a few times. CDR3 region: CASSLGGGGQETQYF. CDR3 DNA: TGTGCCAGCAGCTTAGGCGGGGGAGGCCAAGAGACCCAGTACTTC. The gene calls are TRBV7-9 and TRBJ2-5; 7 positions match TRBD2. Germline CDR1 reads SEHNR; CDR2 reads FQNEAQ (reference sequence). CDR3 length equals 15 residues. V shed 1 base and J 1 base; nucleotides not matched to a gene: 3.

In its sample, this clonotype was seen a few times. The chain employs TRBV20-1 and TRBJ2-7; possibly TRBD1 for D (6 bases). The CDR3 is 14 residues long. Per the germline V gene, CDR1 is DFQATT and CDR2 is SNEGSKA (reference sequence). The V gene lost 5 bases and the J gene lost 5 bases, with 19 bases spanning the gap. CDR3 DNA sequence: TGCAGTGCTGACCCCAGGCTCAGGGGTCACGAGCAGTACTTC. Protein product: CSADPRLRGHEQYF.

The chain joins TRBV20-1 to TRBJ1-5; 7 bases agree with TRBD1. The CDR3 has 14 amino acids. V was clipped by 6 bases and J by 4 bases; unmatched bases: 9. Germline V gene data show CDR1 as DFQATT and CDR2 as SNEGSKA (reference sequence). The CDR3 bases are TGCAGTGCCAAGGGGGGCAGGGGGAATCAGCCCCAGCATTTT. Its protein is CSAKGGRGNQPQHF.

This clonotype appeared a single time. V usage is TRBV20-1 and J usage is TRBJ2-5, with TRBD1 matching over 11 bases. Germline CDR1 and CDR2: DFQATT and SNEGSKA (reference sequence). The CDR3 runs to 15 residues. V dropped 5 bases and J dropped 2; count of bases not matched to a gene: 7. The CDR3 region has the DNA TGCAGTGCTCAGCGAGGGACAGGGGGGCAAGAGACCCAGTACTTC. Its translation is CSAQRGTGGQETQYF.

This clonotype has just a few counts. CDR3 in DNA: TGCAGTGCTAGAGAGGGGACAGGGGACTATGGCTACACCTTC. This translates into CSAREGTGDYGYTF. The chain couples TRBV20-1 to TRBJ1-2; 10 positions agree with TRBD1. V dropped 0 bases and J dropped 3; count of bases not matched to a gene: 1. The CDR3 is 14 amino acids. Germline lookup yields CDR1 DFQATT and CDR2 SNEGSKA (reference sequence).

The chain recombines TRBV4-2 with TRBJ2-1; D may be TRBD2 (5 bases). CDR1 is LGHNA and CDR2 is YNFKEQ in the germline V gene. V was shortened by 1 base and J by 3 bases, with 13 bases between the two germline ends. The CDR3 totals 16 residues. CDR3 DNA sequence: TGTGCCAGCAGCCAAGCCGAGGGCGGTTTCTACAATGAGCAGTTCTTC. Its protein product is CASSQAEGGFYNEQFF.

The J gene is TRBJ2-3, the V gene TRBV6-1; the D gene is possibly TRBD1 (5 bases). Germline V gene data show CDR1 as MNHNS and CDR2 as SASEGT. Deletions cut 5 bases from V and 6 bases from J, with 27 bases between. This CDR3 contains 18 residues. This CDR3 reads CASSPTWGRAHFVDTQYF. In DNA form, the CDR3 reads TGTGCCAGCAGTCCCACCTGGGGCAGGGCCCACTTCGTCGATACGCAGTATTTT.

This clonotype occurred many times. This chain connects TRBV29-1 to TRBJ1-1, with no clear D. Trimming stripped 7 bases from V and 0 bases from J, with 15 bases between. The CDR3 spans 14 residues. The V gene's germline CDR1 is SQVTM and CDR2 ANQGSEA. CDR3 residues: CSGSLTALNTEAFF. The CDR3 DNA is TGCAGCGGTTCATTAACAGCGTTGAACACTGAAGCTTTCTTT.

This clonotype was seen ten or more times. The gene calls are TRBV12-3 or TRBV12-4 and TRBJ2-5; D gene ambiguous. There are 13 residues in the CDR3. V was trimmed by 3 bases and J by 2 bases, leaving 7 bases between them. DNA of the CDR3: TGTGCCAGCAGTTTGGTAAATCAAGAGACCCAGTACTTC. Its protein product is CASSLVNQETQYF.

This clonotype was detected ten times or more. The chain combines TRBV29-1 with TRBJ1-2; D gene ambiguous. Germline V lookup: CDR1 SQVTM, CDR2 ANQGSEA. The CDR3 is 12 amino acids. V lost 2 bases and J 6 bases, leaving 10 bases between the germline ends. This CDR3 reads CSVEREGHGYTF. The CDR3 region has the DNA TGCAGCGTTGAACGGGAGGGTCATGGCTACACCTTC.

The V call is TRBV11-1, the J call TRBJ2-7; no clear D gene. The CDR3 loop spans 13 amino acids. CDR1 is SGHAT and CDR2 is FQDESV in the germline V gene (reference sequence). Trimming cost V 5 bases and J 2 bases, with 10 bases left between them. CDR3 DNA sequence: TGTGCCAGCAGCCTGGACGGGCCCTACGAGCAGTACTTC. It yields the protein CASSLDGPYEQYF.

V and J are TRBV12-3 or TRBV12-4 and TRBJ2-7; D is perhaps TRBD1 (5 bases). V lost 5 bases and J lost 0, with 11 bases in between. CDR3 size: 14 residues. Here the CDR3 DNA reads TGTGCCAGCAGTACCAGACAGAGCTCCTACGAGCAGTACTTC. This codes for CASSTRQSSYEQYF.

At least ten counts were recorded for this clonotype. The chain links TRBV28 to TRBJ1-5, with D possibly TRBD1 on 5 matching bases. The CDR3 has 16 amino acids. The germline CDR1 and CDR2 sequences are MDHEN and SYDVKM. The germline V and J ends were trimmed by 8 bases and 4 bases, with 21 bases remaining between them. The CDR3 region has the DNA TGTGCCAGCCCTCTGGGGCACCGGGGCCAGAATCAGCCCCAGCATTTT. Residues: CASPLGHRGQNQPQHF.

The rearrangement links TRBV3-1 to TRBJ2-7, with a tentative D call TRBD1 (5 bases). V was pared by 10 bases and J by 6 bases, with 16 bases between. Germline V gives CDR1 LGHDT, CDR2 YNNKEL (reference sequence). The CDR3 length is 12 residues. DNA of the CDR3: TGTGCCACAGGGTCGTCCTCATCCGAGCAGTACTTC. Protein: CATGSSSSEQYF.

This clonotype occurred many times. The chain carries TRBV12-3 or TRBV12-4 and TRBJ2-1; TRBD2 aligns across 8 bases. V lost 3 bases and J lost 3; bases outside the gene matches: 10. The CDR3 contains 17 residues. The CDR3 DNA reads TGTGCCAGCAGTTTTTCTAGCGGGTCCTTTAGCTACAATGAGCAGTTCTTC. This codes for CASSFSSGSFSYNEQFF.

The gene calls are TRBV4-1 and TRBJ2-7; D might be TRBD2 (6 bases). Germline CDR1 reads MGHRA; CDR2 reads YSYEKL. Between the trimmed V and J ends, which lost 0 bases and 11 bases, there was a span of 11 bases. This CDR3 spans 12 amino acids. CDR3 protein: CASSQDGGRKYF. CDR3 sequence (DNA): TGCGCCAGCAGCCAAGACGGGGGTCGGAAGTACTTC.

Regarding this clonotype: A much larger clone lies a single base off, so this may be a read error. The rearrangement links TRBV11-2 to TRBJ2-1; D may match TRBD1 or TRBD2 (5 bases each). This CDR3 is built from 16 residues. Germline assignment: CDR1 SGHAT and CDR2 FQNNGV. Between the trimmed V and J ends, which lost 3 bases and 0 bases, there was a span of 12 bases. The CDR3 loop reads CASSFGGRLSYNEQFF. CDR3 coding DNA: TGTGCCAGCAGCTTTGGGGGACGGCTCTCCTACAATGAGCAGTTCTTC.

This chain uses TRBV20-1 with TRBJ1-1; D is possibly TRBD1 (6 bases). This CDR3 is built from 14 residues. V was trimmed by 1 base and J by 7 bases, leaving 16 bases between them. Germline lookup yields CDR1 DFQATT and CDR2 SNEGSKA (reference sequence). Written as DNA, the CDR3 is TGCAGTGCTAGAGTCGAGGGGGTAGTGGGTGAAGCTTTCTTT. This encodes CSARVEGVVGEAFF.

This clonotype was picked up a small number of times. The rearrangement uses TRBV29-1 and TRBJ2-5, with 8 bases matching TRBD1. The V gene's germline CDR1 is SQVTM and CDR2 ANQGSEA. The CDR3 length is 13 residues. The junction had 1 base not matched to a gene; V was cut back by 0 bases and J by 4 bases. The DNA for the CDR3 is TGCAGCGTTGAAGACGGACAGGGAGAGACCCAGTACTTC. Translating gives CSVEDGQGETQYF. Together with reference TRBV29-1 and TRBJ2-5, the CDR3 gives the full variable domain: SAVISQKPSRDICQRGTSLTIQCQVDSQVTMMFWYRQQPGQSLTLIATANQGSEATYESGFVIDKFPISRPNLTFSTLTVSNMSPEDSSIYLCSVEDGQGETQYFGPGTRLLVL.

This clonotype has a count of ten or more. The chain is built from TRBV20-1 and TRBJ2-7, with a weak D call TRBD2 (5 bases). Germline loops: CDR1 DFQATT, CDR2 SNEGSKA (reference sequence). Trimming took 0 bases from V and 2 from J, leaving 11 bases between them. This CDR3 has 14 amino acids. CDR3 DNA sequence: TGCAGTGCTAGAGATGGTAACGGGGCCTACGAGCAGTACTTC. Translating gives CSARDGNGAYEQYF.

This clonotype has just a few counts. J is TRBJ1-6 and V is TRBV5-1, with D possibly TRBD1 on 6 matching bases. CDR3 length: 14 amino acids. The V end lost 4 bases, the J end lost 9 bases, and 14 bases lay between the germline ends. Germline V CDR1 and CDR2: SGHRS, YFSETQ. The CDR3 DNA reads as TGCGCCAGCAGCATCCGGGACATATCTTCACCCCTCCACTTT. Encoded protein: CASSIRDISSPLHF. Variable domain in full (rest from reference TRBV5-1 and TRBJ1-6): KAGVTQTPRYLIKTRGQQVTLSCSPISGHRSVSWYQQTPGQGLQFLFEYFSETQRNKGNFPGRFSGRQFSNSRSEMNVSTLELGDSALYLCASSIRDISSPLHFGNGTRLTVT.

Many counts were recorded for this clonotype. V gene TRBV18 combines with J gene TRBJ2-5, with no clear D. Germline V CDR1 and CDR2: KGHSH, LQKENI. This CDR3 is 12 amino acids long. The V and J ends lost 2 bases and 5 bases respectively, with 6 bases between them. CDR3 nucleotide sequence: TGTGCCAGCTCACCAGAAAGGGAGACCCAGTACTTC. Protein product: CASSPERETQYF.

This clonotype was seen ten or more times. The chain has TRBV29-1 and TRBJ2-5; the match to TRBD2 covers 8 bases. V shed 4 bases and J 5 bases; nucleotides not matched to a gene: 9. The CDR3 loop spans 14 amino acids. Per germline, CDR1 SQVTM and CDR2 ANQGSEA. In DNA, the CDR3 is TGCAGCGTTGCGGGAGGGACCTACGGTGAGACCCAGTACTTC. This encodes CSVAGGTYGETQYF.

The V and J genes are TRBV10-1 and TRBJ1-6, with D perhaps TRBD1 (6 bases). The CDR3 runs to 13 residues. The germline CDR1 and CDR2 sequences are WNHNN and SYGVQD (reference sequence). Trimming took 4 bases from V and 8 from J, leaving 9 bases between them. The CDR3 loop reads CASSAGVDSPLHF. Written as DNA, the CDR3 is TGCGCCAGCAGTGCAGGGGTGGATTCACCCCTCCACTTT.

V gene TRBV20-1 combines with J gene TRBJ2-5, with 9 bases identical to TRBD2. Germline V gives CDR1 DFQATT, CDR2 SNEGSKA (reference sequence). The CDR3 extends over 14 amino acids. The ends lost 3 bases at V and 5 bases at J; junction bases unmatched: 7. CDR3 nucleotides: TGCAGTGCTAGCGGGCTAGCGGGGCGGGAGACCCAGTACTTC. Translated, it gives CSASGLAGRETQYF.

In this sample, this clonotype turned up many times. The genes are TRBV29-1 and TRBJ2-1; D may be TRBD1 or TRBD2 (5 bases each). The CDR3 is 12 residues long. Germline assignment: CDR1 SQVTM and CDR2 ANQGSEA. The chain's CDR3 is CTIRAGTNEQFF. CDR3 DNA: TGCACCATAAGAGCAGGGACCAATGAGCAGTTCTTC.